This TCR beta chain was identified in a study of CD8 T cells in ankylosing spondylitis (dated by TCRdb to the late 2010s). For the study in its entirety: The study set out to find disease-linked TCR variants by profiling T cell receptor beta repertoires in ankylosing spondylitis patients and healthy donors. Peripheral blood was sampled, and synovial fluid was additionally collected from ankylosing spondylitis patients. The full study cohort was made up of about two dozen ankylosing spondylitis patients and 108 healthy donors.

From the germline V gene (reference sequence), CDR1 is SEHNR and CDR2 is FQNEAQ. Measured from the cysteine to the phenylalanine, the CDR3 is 13 residues long. Just the 39-base CDR3 DNA is kept, in frame starting at base 1. V is trimmed back by 8 bases and J by 6 bases, and the junction contains 7 bases that no gene match accounts for. Sequencing was carried out with an Illumina HiSeq 2500. TCR beta libraries were prepared by quantitative 5'-RACE with molecular barcodes. Under the source paper's analysis protocol: A new computational method based on a probabilistic model of VDJ rearrangement was used to identify disease-linked TCR variants. The raw public data were reprocessed by TCRdb itself: fastp quality trimming at Q25, MiXCR clonotype calling, in-frame beta chains only. Rows are combined by CDR3 protein, so each entry shows the most common genes and DNA. TCRdb's processing, not the authors' own work, is the source of the V and J calls. For this sample the table gives approximately 130,000 distinct CDR3 sequences, of which roughly 11% were detected only once. The biggest ten clones account for approximately 4% of the sample.

As regards this clonotype: Its target antigen remains unknown. The record has no base qualities; no much larger clone is one base away.

Points the paper makes about the study in general: The disease-linked clones had a CD8+ phenotype and were found at relatively low frequencies in peripheral blood. A TCR beta motif made up of several highly homologous amino acid variants appeared to be characteristic of blood from ankylosing spondylitis patients. Some TCR beta motif variants had previously been reported in synovial fluid and blood of reactive arthritis patients, which suggested common disease-initiation mechanisms. According to the report, matched synovial fluid samples from ankylosing spondylitis patients were significantly enriched for the disease-linked clones.

The sequence came from a female donor with ankylosing spondylitis or in good health (not recorded which). The specimen sequenced was blood, either unsorted or a sorted T cell fraction (not recorded which). The V and J genes are TRBV7-9 and TRBJ2-3, with TRBD2 identical over 8 junction bases. In nucleotides, the sequence is TGTGCCAGCCGCAGCGGGGGTGTGGATACGCAGTATTTT. Translated, this gives CASRSGGVDTQYF.